This is a list of T cell receptor beta chains from one sample in a study of cytomegalovirus exposure and HLA in healthy donors. Repertoires were generated with immunoSEQ multiplex PCR, while TCRdb's copy carries only in-frame clones and drops some. The table records 120,000 or so clones, 76% of them present only once. The specimen sequenced was PBMCs. The receptors here all came from a man aged 50-59 years in good health and CMV-seropositive. The CDR3 runs from the conserved cysteine through the conserved F or W. The D gene is left open where the match is weak. Some rows have no size entry. The others give once, few or many, or a class for an expanded clone.

TGCGCCAGCAGCCAAGTCCCCGGGTCTTATAATTCACCCCTCCACTTT CASSQVPGSYNSPLHF NA NA TRBJ1-6 TRBV4-3
TGTGCCAGCAGCTCTCGGACTAGCGGGGACACCGGGGAGCTGTTTTTT CASSSRTSGDTGELFF TRBD2 NA TRBJ2-2 TRBV5-6
TGTGCCAGCAGCTGGACTAGCGGGGTACTCCGGGGGACCCAGTACTTC CASSWTSGVLRGTQYF TRBD2 NA TRBJ2-5 TRBV5-6
TGTGCCAGCAGCTTCTCATCCGGGACAGGGATCGGCTACACCTTC CASSFSSGTGIGYTF TRBD1 NA TRBJ1-2 TRBV5-4
TGCGCCAGCAGCCAAGACAGGACAGGGGTTTTAGATACGCAGTATTTT CASSQDRTGVLDTQYF TRBD1 few TRBJ2-3 TRBV4-3
TGTGCCATAGGGGACAGTATCCGCTCTGGGGCCAACGTCCTGACTTTC CAIGDSIRSGANVLTF TRBD1 NA TRBJ2-6 TRBV19
TGTGCCATCAATAGCGGGACAGGGGAGCACTATGGCTACACCTTC CAINSGTGEHYGYTF TRBD1 NA TRBJ1-2 TRBV10-3
TGTGCCAGCAGGGGACAGGGGGCGAGGCCCCAGCATTTT CASRGQGARPQHF TRBD1 NA TRBJ1-5 TRBV28
TGTGCCAGCAGTCGGTGGCGGGGGGGCATCAGCACAGATACGCAGTATTTT CASSRWRGGISTDTQYF TRBD2 NA TRBJ2-3 TRBV5-4
TGCGCCAGCAGCTTGTCGGGCGGGAGGGCAGGAGGCAATGAGCAGTTCTTC CASSLSGGRAGGNEQFF TRBD2 NA TRBJ2-1 TRBV5-1
TGCGCCAGCAGCTTCTCTGGCGGGAGTTTGTACGAGCAGTACTTC CASSFSGGSLYEQYF TRBD2 once TRBJ2-7 TRBV5-1
TGTGCCAGCAGTAAAGGGACACGCGGGACCGGGGAGCTGTTTTTT CASSKGTRGTGELFF NA NA TRBJ2-2 TRBV28
TGCGCCAGCAGGAGCGCCGGGACAGGGGTATACGAGCAGTACTTC CASRSAGTGVYEQYF TRBD1 NA TRBJ2-7 TRBV5-1
TGTGCCAGTTCCAGAGCGGGGAAGGAGACCCAGTACTTC CASSRAGKETQYF TRBD2 NA TRBJ2-5 TRBV19
TGCGCCAGCAGAGTCCAGGCCGGCTCACCCCTCCACTTT CASRVQAGSPLHF NA once TRBJ1-6 TRBV10-2
TGCGCCAGCAGCCAAGATTCCGTAGGGGCCGAGCATGGCTATGGCTACACCTTC CASSQDSVGAEHGYGYTF NA NA TRBJ1-2 TRBV4-3
TGTGCCAGCGGGAGGGCCTACGAGCAGTACTTC CASGRAYEQYF TRBD2 once TRBJ2-7 TRBV7-2
TGTGCCAGCTCGCCGGACAGGGTCTCCTACAATGAGCAGTTCTTC CASSPDRVSYNEQFF TRBD1 NA TRBJ2-1 TRBV18
TGTGCCAGCATAACGGGAAGGAGCAATGAGCAGTTCTTC CASITGRSNEQFF NA NA TRBJ2-1 TRBV2
TGTGCCAGCAGCGTAACGGCGGGGGGGAACAATGAGCAGTTCTTC CASSVTAGGNNEQFF TRBD2 NA TRBJ2-1 TRBV9
TGTGCCAGCAGCTCCACAGGGGGCCAGTGGGTGAACACTGAAGCTTTCTTT CASSSTGGQWVNTEAFF TRBD1 NA TRBJ1-1 TRBV7-8
TGTGCCATCAGTCAGGGGTTAACGGGCACTGAAGCTTTCTTT CAISQGLTGTEAFF NA NA TRBJ1-1 TRBV10-3
TGTGCCAGCAGCTTACGTAAACAGAACACAGATACGCAGTATTTT CASSLRKQNTDTQYF NA few TRBJ2-3 TRBV7-9
TGCAGCGTTGTTTTGCAGCGGGAAGTCGGGGAGCTGTTTTTT CSVVLQREVGELFF TRBD2 NA TRBJ2-2 TRBV29-1
TGTGCCAGCAGCTCCCTAGCGGGTTGGGGCGGGGAGCTGTTTTTT CASSSLAGWGGELFF TRBD2 NA TRBJ2-2 TRBV28
TGTGCCAGCTCACTGCCGGGACAGGGACTCTATGGCTACACCTTC CASSLPGQGLYGYTF TRBD1 NA TRBJ1-2 TRBV18
TGCGCCAGCAGAGGGGACAGGGGAGCTTTCTTT CASRGDRGAFF TRBD1 NA TRBJ1-1 TRBV10-2
TGTGCCAGCAGCTCCGGTAGACAGGCGGCCCAGCCCCAGCATTTT CASSSGRQAAQPQHF NA few TRBJ1-5 TRBV6-1
TGTGCCAGCAGCTCCGACAGAGATCAACCCCTCCACTTT CASSSDRDQPLHF NA NA TRBJ1-6 TRBV11-1
TGTGCCAGCAGCTTAGCAGGAGGTTGGACTGAAGCTTTCTTT CASSLAGGWTEAFF NA few TRBJ1-1 TRBV7-2
TGTGCCAGTAGTCTACAGGGATGGCAGCCCCAGCATTTT CASSLQGWQPQHF NA NA TRBJ1-5 TRBV19
TGCAGCGTTGAGGCACTAAAGCGGTCAAGCTCCTACAATGAGCAGTTCTTC CSVEALKRSSSYNEQFF NA NA TRBJ2-1 TRBV29-1
TGTGCCAGCAGCCCGGACGGGAGGGATACCGGGGAGCTGTTTTTT CASSPDGRDTGELFF TRBD2 NA TRBJ2-2 TRBV5-6
TGCGCCAGCAGCCCCGGGACAGAAAGCAATCAGCCCCAGCATTTT CASSPGTESNQPQHF TRBD1 few TRBJ1-5 TRBV4-1
TGTGCCAGTAGTATGCCCGGGACAGACATTCAGTACTTC CASSMPGTDIQYF TRBD1 NA TRBJ2-4 TRBV19
TGTGCCAGCAGTTACTCGCAGGGCAGGGCAGATACGCAGTATTTT CASSYSQGRADTQYF NA NA TRBJ2-3 TRBV6-5
TGTGCCAGCAGCTTAGACAGTAACTATGGCTACACCTTC CASSLDSNYGYTF NA NA TRBJ1-2 TRBV11-3
TGTGCCAGCAGATTGGGGGCAGCCTATTCGGCGGGCTACACCTTC CASRLGAAYSAGYTF NA NA TRBJ1-2 TRBV2